A selection of T cell receptor beta chains follows, all from one sample in a study of T cell responses to AZD1222 COVID-19 vaccine. Sequencing was performed with immunoSEQ multiplex PCR; in TCRdb, only in-frame clones are kept and a portion is missing. The table records more than 110,000 clones, about 90% of them present only once. Sequences were derived from peripheral blood, sampled on day 0 of AZD1222 vaccination. Every receptor here comes from an adult in good health. Each CDR3 is given with its conserved first and last residue. D genes are given only for firm matches. The size field is filled for only some rows; it gives once, few, many or a size class.

J: TRBJ1-5; V: TRBV18; D: NA; size: NA; DNA: TGTGCCAGCTCCCCCCAGAGCAATCAGCCCCAGCATTTT; CDR3: CASSPQSNQPQHF
J: TRBJ2-3; V: TRBV19; D: NA; size: NA; DNA: TGTGCCAGTAGTATAGACCCAGATACGCAGTATTTT; CDR3: CASSIDPDTQYF
J: TRBJ2-2; V: TRBV9; D: NA; size: NA; DNA: TGTGCCAGCAGCGTAGGAATGCTCACCGGGGAGCTGTTTTTT; CDR3: CASSVGMLTGELFF
J: TRBJ1-1; V: TRBV7-2; D: NA; size: NA; DNA: TGTGCCAGCAGCCCCCTGGGGCACCAGAACACTGAAGCTTTCTTT; CDR3: CASSPLGHQNTEAFF
J: TRBJ1-1; V: TRBV7-9; D: NA; size: NA; DNA: TGTGCCAGCAGCCTAATGCGCGCCGAAGCTTTCTTT; CDR3: CASSLMRAEAFF
J: TRBJ2-7; V: TRBV4-1; D: NA; size: NA; DNA: TGCGCCAGCAGCCAAGTACCAGGGAGCAACTCCTACGAGCAGTACTTC; CDR3: CASSQVPGSNSYEQYF
J: TRBJ1-2; V: TRBV10-3; D: NA; size: few; DNA: TGTGCCATCAGTGAGTCACAACAAGCTAACTATGGCTACACCTTC; CDR3: CAISESQQANYGYTF
J: TRBJ1-4; V: TRBV5-4; D: NA; size: once; DNA: TGTGCCAGCAGCTTGTTTCGGGGTGGGTCTAATGAAAAACTGTTTTTT; CDR3: CASSLFRGGSNEKLFF
J: TRBJ2-2; V: TRBV27; D: NA; size: NA; DNA: TGTGCCAGCAGTTTAAACAGCCCCACCGGGGAGCTGTTTTTT; CDR3: CASSLNSPTGELFF
J: TRBJ1-2; V: TRBV5-1; D: NA; size: NA; DNA: TGCGCCAGCAGCTTGGATCCGGGACCCACCGGGGCGTATCTCTACACCTTC; CDR3: CASSLDPGPTGAYLYTF
J: TRBJ1-1; V: TRBV29-1; D: NA; size: NA; DNA: TGCAGCGTGTCCGGGAGCACTGAAGCTTTCTTT; CDR3: CSVSGSTEAFF
J: TRBJ1-2; V: TRBV4-3; D: NA; size: NA; DNA: TGCGCCAGCAGCCAAGATCGGCGCGGCGCGAGAGGCTACACCTTC; CDR3: CASSQDRRGARGYTF
J: TRBJ1-2; V: TRBV3-1/TRBV3-2; D: NA; size: NA; DNA: TGTGCCAGCAGCCCAGCTTGGGGGGGAGGAGCCTATGGCTACACCTTC; CDR3: CASSPAWGGGAYGYTF
J: TRBJ2-1; V: TRBV11-3; D: NA; size: NA; DNA: TGTGCCAGCAGCTTGGCGGGAAGGAATGAGCAGTTCTTC; CDR3: CASSLAGRNEQFF
J: TRBJ2-7; V: TRBV19; D: NA; size: NA; DNA: TGTGCCAGTAGTACAGGTCTCTACGAGCAGTACTTC; CDR3: CASSTGLYEQYF
J: TRBJ2-2; V: TRBV5-4; D: TRBD1; size: NA; DNA: TGTGCCAGCAGCTTTGGACAGGGTCACAAGTGGGAGCTGTTTTTT; CDR3: CASSFGQGHKWELFF
J: TRBJ2-7; V: TRBV29-1; D: NA; size: once; DNA: TGCAGCGTTGACACAGTTTACGAGCAGTACTTC; CDR3: CSVDTVYEQYF